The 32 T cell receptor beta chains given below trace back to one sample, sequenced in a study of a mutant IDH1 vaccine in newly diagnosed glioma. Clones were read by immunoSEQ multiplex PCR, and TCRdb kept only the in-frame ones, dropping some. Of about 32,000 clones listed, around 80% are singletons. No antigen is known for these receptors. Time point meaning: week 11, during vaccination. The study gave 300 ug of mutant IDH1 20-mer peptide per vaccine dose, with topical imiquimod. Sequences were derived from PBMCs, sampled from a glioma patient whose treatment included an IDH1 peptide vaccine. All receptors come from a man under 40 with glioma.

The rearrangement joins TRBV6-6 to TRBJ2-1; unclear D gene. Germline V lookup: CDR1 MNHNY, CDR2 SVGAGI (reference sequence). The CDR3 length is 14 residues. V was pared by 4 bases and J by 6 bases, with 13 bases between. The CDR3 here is CASSFVPESNEQFF. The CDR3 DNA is TGTGCCAGCAGTTTTGTTCCAGAGTCCAATGAGCAGTTCTTC.

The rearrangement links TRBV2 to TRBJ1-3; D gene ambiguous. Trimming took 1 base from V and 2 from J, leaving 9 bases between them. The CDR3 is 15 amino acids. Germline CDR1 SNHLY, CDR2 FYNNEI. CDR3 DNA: TGTGCCAGCAGTGAAGACCGGGGAACTGGAAACACCATATATTTT. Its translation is CASSEDRGTGNTIYF.

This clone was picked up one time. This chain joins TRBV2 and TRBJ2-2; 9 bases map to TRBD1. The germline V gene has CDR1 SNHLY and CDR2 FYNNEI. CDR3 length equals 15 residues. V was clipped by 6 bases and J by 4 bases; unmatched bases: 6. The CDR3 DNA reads TGTGCCAGCAGAGAACAGGGGGCGCCCACCGGGGAGCTGTTTTTT. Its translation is CASREQGAPTGELFF.

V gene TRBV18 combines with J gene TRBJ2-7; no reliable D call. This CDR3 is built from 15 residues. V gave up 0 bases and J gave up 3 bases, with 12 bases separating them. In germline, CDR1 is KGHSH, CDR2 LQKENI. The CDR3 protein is CASSPPGTDLYEQYF. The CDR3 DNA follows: TGTGCCAGCTCACCACCGGGCACAGATCTCTACGAGCAGTACTTC.

CDR3 in DNA: TGTGCCAGCAGCTTGGAGGGGTTGGGAGGTACTGAAGCTTTCTTT. Residues: CASSLEGLGGTEAFF. The chain combines TRBV7-9 with TRBJ1-1; a weak D match, TRBD1 (5 bases). Trimming removed 3 bases from V and 5 bases from J, with 16 bases in between. The CDR3 has 15 residues. Germline V gives CDR1 SEHNR, CDR2 FQNEAQ (reference sequence).

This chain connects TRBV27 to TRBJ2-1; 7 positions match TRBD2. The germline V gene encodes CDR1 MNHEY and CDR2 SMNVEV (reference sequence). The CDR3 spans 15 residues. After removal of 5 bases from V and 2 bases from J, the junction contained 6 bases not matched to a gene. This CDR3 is CASSNPGGAYNEQFF. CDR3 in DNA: TGTGCCAGCAGTAACCCGGGAGGCGCCTACAATGAGCAGTTCTTC.

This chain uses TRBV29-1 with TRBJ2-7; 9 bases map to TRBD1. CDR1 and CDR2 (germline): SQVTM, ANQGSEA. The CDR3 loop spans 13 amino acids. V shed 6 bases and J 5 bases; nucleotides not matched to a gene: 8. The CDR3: CSVMGQGFNEQYF. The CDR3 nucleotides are TGCAGCGTAATGGGACAGGGATTCAACGAGCAGTACTTC.

The CDR3 DNA is TGTGCCAGCAGCTTAAGCGGACAGGCCCCTTACGAGCAGTACTTC. This sequence encodes CASSLSGQAPYEQYF. V gene TRBV7-9 combines with J gene TRBJ2-7; the match to TRBD1 covers 7 bases. Germline V lookup: CDR1 SEHNR, CDR2 FQNEAQ (reference sequence). V shed 2 bases and J 4 bases; nucleotides not matched to a gene: 8. This CDR3 has 15 residues.

This CDR3 reads CASTLRGPYEQYF. The DNA of the CDR3 is TGTGCCAGCACGTTACGGGGACCCTACGAGCAGTACTTC. The V and J genes are TRBV2 and TRBJ2-7; D could derive from TRBD1 or TRBD2 (5 bases each). CDR1 is SNHLY, CDR2 FYNNEI, per germline. The CDR3 covers 13 residues. Trimming cost V 7 bases and J 2 bases, with 12 bases left between them.

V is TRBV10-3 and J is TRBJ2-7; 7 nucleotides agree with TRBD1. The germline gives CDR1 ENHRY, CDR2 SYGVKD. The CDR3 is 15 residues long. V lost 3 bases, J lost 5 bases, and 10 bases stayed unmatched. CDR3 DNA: TGTGCCATCAGTGACCTCGCGAAAGACAGGGACGAGCAGTACTTC. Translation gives CAISDLAKDRDEQYF.

This chain's CDR3 is CASSGQFSNQPQHF. CDR3 nucleotides: TGTGCCAGCAGCGGACAGTTCAGCAATCAGCCCCAGCATTTT. The rearrangement uses TRBV7-9 and TRBJ1-5; TRBD1 might be the D (6 bases). Trimming removed 5 bases from V and 1 base from J, with 9 bases in between. The germline CDR1 and CDR2 sequences are SEHNR and FQNEAQ (reference sequence). The CDR3 is 14 amino acids.

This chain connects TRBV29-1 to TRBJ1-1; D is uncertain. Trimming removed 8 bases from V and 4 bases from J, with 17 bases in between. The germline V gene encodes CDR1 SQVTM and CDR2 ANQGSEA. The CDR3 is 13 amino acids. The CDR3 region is CSTNLRATTEAFF. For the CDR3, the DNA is TGCAGCACAAACCTAAGGGCGACCACTGAAGCTTTCTTT.

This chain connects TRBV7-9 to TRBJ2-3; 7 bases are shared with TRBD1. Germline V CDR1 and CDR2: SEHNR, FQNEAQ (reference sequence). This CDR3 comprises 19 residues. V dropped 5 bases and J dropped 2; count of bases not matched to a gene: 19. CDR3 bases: TGTGCCAGCAGCCCTAAGGCCTTACAGGGGTCCTCCTCCACAGATACGCAGTATTTT. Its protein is CASSPKALQGSSSTDTQYF.

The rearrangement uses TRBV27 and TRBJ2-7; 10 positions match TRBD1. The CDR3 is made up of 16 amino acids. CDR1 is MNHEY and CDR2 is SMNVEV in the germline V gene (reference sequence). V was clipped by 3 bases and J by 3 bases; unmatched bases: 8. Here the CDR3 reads CASSFHDRGQGYEQYF. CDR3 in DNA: TGTGCCAGCAGTTTTCACGACAGGGGGCAAGGCTACGAGCAGTACTTC.

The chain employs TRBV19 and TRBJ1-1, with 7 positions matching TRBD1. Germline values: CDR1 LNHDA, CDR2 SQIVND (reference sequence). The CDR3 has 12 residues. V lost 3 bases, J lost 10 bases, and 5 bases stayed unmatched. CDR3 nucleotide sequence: TGTGCCAGTAGTATGGAGGGGGCCGGAGCTTTCTTT. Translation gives CASSMEGAGAFF.

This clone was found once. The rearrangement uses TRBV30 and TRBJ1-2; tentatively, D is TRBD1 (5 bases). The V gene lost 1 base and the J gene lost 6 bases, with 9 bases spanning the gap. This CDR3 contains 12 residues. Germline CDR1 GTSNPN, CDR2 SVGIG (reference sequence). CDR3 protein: CAWSAQDNGYTF. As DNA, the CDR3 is TGTGCCTGGAGTGCACAGGATAATGGCTACACCTTC.

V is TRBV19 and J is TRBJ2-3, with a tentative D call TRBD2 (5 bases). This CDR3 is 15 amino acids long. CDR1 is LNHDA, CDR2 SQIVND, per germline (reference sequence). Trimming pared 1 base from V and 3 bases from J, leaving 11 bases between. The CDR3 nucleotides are TGTGCCAGTAGTATAGGGCGGGCCGGGACAGATACGCAGTATTTT. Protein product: CASSIGRAGTDTQYF.

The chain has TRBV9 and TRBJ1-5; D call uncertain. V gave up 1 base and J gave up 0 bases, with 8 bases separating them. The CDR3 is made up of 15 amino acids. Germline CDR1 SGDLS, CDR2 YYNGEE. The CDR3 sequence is CASSVTGDSNQPQHF. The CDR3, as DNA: TGTGCCAGCAGCGTAACCGGGGATAGCAATCAGCCCCAGCATTTT.

The CDR3 here is CASSQGGAYNEQFF. The DNA for the CDR3 is TGCGCCAGCAGCCAAGGTGGAGCCTACAATGAGCAGTTCTTC. This chain uses TRBV4-1 with TRBJ2-1, with D unclear. Germline lookup yields CDR1 MGHRA and CDR2 YSYEKL. V was shortened by 1 base and J by 2 bases, with 6 bases between the two germline ends. The CDR3 loop spans 14 amino acids.

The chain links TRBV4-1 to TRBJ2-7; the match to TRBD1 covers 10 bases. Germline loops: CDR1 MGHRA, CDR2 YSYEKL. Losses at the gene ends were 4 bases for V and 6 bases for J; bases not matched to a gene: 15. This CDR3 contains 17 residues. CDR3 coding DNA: TGCGCCAGCAGCCGCTCCCAAGGGGCTGGACAGGGGGTCGAGCAGTACTTC. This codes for CASSRSQGAGQGVEQYF.

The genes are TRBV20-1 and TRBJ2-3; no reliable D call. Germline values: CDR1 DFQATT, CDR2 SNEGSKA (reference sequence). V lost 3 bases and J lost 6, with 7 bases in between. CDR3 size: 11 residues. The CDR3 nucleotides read TGCAGTGCTAGGCACGAGGATACGCAGTATTTT. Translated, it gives CSARHEDTQYF.

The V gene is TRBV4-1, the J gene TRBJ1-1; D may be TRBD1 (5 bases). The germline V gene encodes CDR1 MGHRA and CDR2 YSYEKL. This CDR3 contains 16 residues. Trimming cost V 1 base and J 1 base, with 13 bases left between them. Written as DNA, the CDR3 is TGCGCCAGCAGCCAAGTCGGAAGGGGATCGAACACTGAAGCTTTCTTT. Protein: CASSQVGRGSNTEAFF.

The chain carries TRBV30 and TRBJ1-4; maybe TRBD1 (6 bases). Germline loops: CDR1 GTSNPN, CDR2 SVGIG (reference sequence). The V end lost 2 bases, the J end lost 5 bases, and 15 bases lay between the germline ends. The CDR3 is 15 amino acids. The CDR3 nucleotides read TGTGCCTGGAGTTCGGACAGAGACTTGAATGAAAAACTGTTTTTT. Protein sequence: CAWSSDRDLNEKLFF.

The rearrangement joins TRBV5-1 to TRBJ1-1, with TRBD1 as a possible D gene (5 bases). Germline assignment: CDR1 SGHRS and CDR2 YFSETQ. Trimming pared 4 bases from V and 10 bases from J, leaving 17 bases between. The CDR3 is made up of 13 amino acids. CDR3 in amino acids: CASSMYSAQGAFF. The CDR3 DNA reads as TGCGCCAGCAGCATGTACAGCGCGCAGGGAGCTTTCTTT.

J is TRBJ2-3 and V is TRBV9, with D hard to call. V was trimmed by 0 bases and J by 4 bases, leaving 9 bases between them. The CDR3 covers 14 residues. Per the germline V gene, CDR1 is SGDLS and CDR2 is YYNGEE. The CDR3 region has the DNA TGTGCCAGCAGCGTAGCTGGGCCCCCAGATACGCAGTATTTT. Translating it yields CASSVAGPPDTQYF.

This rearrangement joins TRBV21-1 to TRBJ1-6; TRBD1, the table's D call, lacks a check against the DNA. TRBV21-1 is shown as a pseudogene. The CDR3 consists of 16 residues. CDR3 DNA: TGTGCCAGCAGCAAAGGAGACAGGGTTCGTAATTCACCCCTCCACTTT. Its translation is CASSKGDRVRNSPLHF.

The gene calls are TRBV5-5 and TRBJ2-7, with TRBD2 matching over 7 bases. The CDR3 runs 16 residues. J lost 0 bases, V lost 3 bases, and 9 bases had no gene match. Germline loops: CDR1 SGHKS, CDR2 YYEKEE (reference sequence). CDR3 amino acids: CASSYPGEGYSYEQYF. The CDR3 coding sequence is TGTGCCAGCAGCTACCCTGGGGAGGGCTACTCCTACGAGCAGTACTTC.

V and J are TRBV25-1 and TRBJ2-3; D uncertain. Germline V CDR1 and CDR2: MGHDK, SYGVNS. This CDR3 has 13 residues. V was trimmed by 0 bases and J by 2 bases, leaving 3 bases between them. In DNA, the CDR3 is TGTGCCAGCAGTGAATATCTCACAGATACGCAGTATTTT. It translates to CASSEYLTDTQYF. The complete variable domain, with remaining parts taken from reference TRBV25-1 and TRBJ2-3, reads EADIYQTPRYLVIGTGKKITLECSQTMGHDKMYWYQQDPGMELHLIHYSYGVNSTEKGDLSSESTVSRIRTEHFPLTLESARPSHTSQYLCASSEYLTDTQYFGPGTRLTVL.

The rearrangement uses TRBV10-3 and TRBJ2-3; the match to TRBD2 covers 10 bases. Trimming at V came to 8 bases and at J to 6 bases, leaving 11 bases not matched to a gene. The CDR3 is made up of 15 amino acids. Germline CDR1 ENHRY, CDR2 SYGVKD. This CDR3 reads CAIGKREGQLDTQYF. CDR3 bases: TGTGCCATCGGAAAGCGGGAGGGCCAACTTGATACGCAGTATTTT.

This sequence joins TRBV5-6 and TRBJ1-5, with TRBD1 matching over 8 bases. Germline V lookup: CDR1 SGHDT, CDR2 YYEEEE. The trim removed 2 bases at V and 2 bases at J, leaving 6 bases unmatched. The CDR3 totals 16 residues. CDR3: CASSFLQGDRNQPQHF. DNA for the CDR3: TGTGCCAGCAGCTTCCTACAGGGGGATCGCAATCAGCCCCAGCATTTT.

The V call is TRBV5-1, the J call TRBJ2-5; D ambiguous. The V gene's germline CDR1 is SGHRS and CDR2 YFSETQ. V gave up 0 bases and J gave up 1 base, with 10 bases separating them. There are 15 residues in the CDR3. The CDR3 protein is CASSLGPGSQETQYF. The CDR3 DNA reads TGCGCCAGCAGCTTGGGGCCTGGATCCCAAGAGACCCAGTACTTC.

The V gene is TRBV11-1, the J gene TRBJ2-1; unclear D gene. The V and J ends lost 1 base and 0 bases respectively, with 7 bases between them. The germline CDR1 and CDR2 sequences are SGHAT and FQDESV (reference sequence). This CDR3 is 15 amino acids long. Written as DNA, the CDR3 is TGTGCCAGCAGCTTAGTTGAGAGCTCCTACAATGAGCAGTTCTTC. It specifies CASSLVESSYNEQFF.